The clone carrying this T cell receptor (beta chain) appeared once. The CDR3 runs to 19 residues. With 1 base clipped from V and 0 bases from J, the junction kept 8 bases outside the gene matches. Germline V gives CDR1 LNHNV, CDR2 YYDKDF (reference sequence). The patients serving as multiple sclerosis controls were treatment-naive. They had stable or active relapsing-remitting disease and fulfilled revised McDonald criteria. An amount of RNA that ranged from roughly 0.45 to 1 ug was reverse transcribed with random hexamers. Amplification of TCR beta CDR3 by immunoSEQ multiplex PCR spanned 54 Vbeta and 13 Jbeta. MiXCR, applied by TCRdb to the immunoSEQ multiplex PCR reads, yields one record per CDR3 protein. The sample holds 170,000 or so distinct CDR3 sequences, about 93% seen once. This sample stems from a study of CD8 T cells in Susac syndrome.

J is TRBJ1-6 and V is TRBV15, with 8 bases that match TRBD1. The receptor was isolated from a human donor with multiple sclerosis. Sequenced input: CD4+ T cells from PBMCs. The CDR3 loop is CATSRVRTGSSSYNSPLHF. The CDR3 coding sequence is TGTGCCACCAGCAGAGTCCGGACAGGGTCGAGCTCCTATAATTCACCCCTCCACTTT.